This TCR beta chain was captured in a study of blood T cell repertoires in COVID-19. Study summary: Sites across the United States, Italy and Spain contributed samples from acute and convalescent COVID-19.

The V end was cut by 2 bases, the J end by 5 bases, with 18 bases between. The length of the CDR3 is 15 residues. Germline V gene data show CDR1 as GTSNPN and CDR2 as SVGIG (reference sequence). Residents of approximately 25 US areas, aged roughly 18 to 95 years, made up the participants. Participant-reported clinical history was the basis for cohort assignment. Only in-frame clones appear in the TCRdb table, and some are missing; sequencing was by immunoSEQ multiplex PCR. The top ten hold around 9.8% of the sample, which has hundreds of thousands of clones, roughly 85% seen once. The sequenced material came from PBMCs or T cells enriched from blood (not recorded which). The chain couples TRBV30 to TRBJ1-2; weak D call: TRBD1 (6 bases). The clonotype was recovered from a woman in her forties or fifties with acute COVID-19. The CDR3 is CAWSPGTPKEYGYTF. The DNA for the CDR3 is TGTGCCTGGAGTCCAGGGACACCGAAGGAGTATGGCTACACCTTC.